The 26 T cell receptor beta chains below all came from one sample that was sequenced in a study of blood T cell repertoires in COVID-19. Using immunoSEQ multiplex PCR, the repertoire was profiled, and TCRdb retains in-frame clones only, with some absent. The table has about 70,000 clones, approximately 89% seen once. The source material was peripheral blood. The receptors were sampled from a woman aged 55-75 years with acute or convalescent COVID-19.

This clone came up once. The chain recombines TRBV27 with TRBJ2-1, with D maybe TRBD2 (5 bases). V was shortened by 2 bases and J by 4 bases, with 6 bases between the two germline ends. Germline CDR1 and CDR2: MNHEY and SMNVEV (reference sequence). This CDR3 is built from 13 residues. This chain's CDR3 is CASSLGEYNEQFF. The CDR3 region has the DNA TGTGCCAGCAGTTTAGGGGAGTACAATGAGCAGTTCTTC.

The V call is TRBV2, the J call TRBJ2-7; TRBD2 matches 9 bases. With 1 base clipped from V and 2 bases from J, the junction kept 6 bases outside the gene matches. This CDR3 is built from 16 residues. CDR1 is SNHLY and CDR2 is FYNNEI in the germline V gene. The CDR3 region has the DNA TGTGCCAGCAGTGAAGAGGCGACTAGCGGTGCCTACGAGCAGTACTTC. Translating it yields CASSEEATSGAYEQYF.

The chain carries TRBV4-1 and TRBJ2-2; 8 nucleotides agree with TRBD2. The germline V gene encodes CDR1 MGHRA and CDR2 YSYEKL. CDR3 length: 17 residues. J was trimmed by 4 bases and V by 0 bases; bases with no gene match: 7. The CDR3: CASSQDTAGDRTGELFF. CDR3 DNA: TGCGCCAGCAGCCAAGATACAGCGGGGGACCGCACCGGGGAGCTGTTTTTT.

J is TRBJ1-1 and V is TRBV5-1; D gene uncertain. Germline loops: CDR1 SGHRS, CDR2 YFSETQ. The CDR3 consists of 15 residues. Trimming cost V 4 bases and J 0 bases, with 13 bases left between them. CDR3 in DNA: TGCGCCAGCAGCACGAGGGCTGACTTGAACACTGAAGCTTTCTTT. Its translation is CASSTRADLNTEAFF.

The J gene is TRBJ2-5, the V gene TRBV9, with D possibly TRBD1 on 7 matching bases. CDR1 is SGDLS and CDR2 is YYNGEE in the germline V gene. Trimming stripped 0 bases from V and 5 bases from J, with 14 bases between. CDR3 length: 15 amino acids. The CDR3 here is CASSVGQGREETQYF. CDR3 sequence (DNA): TGTGCCAGCAGCGTAGGACAGGGACGGGAGGAGACCCAGTACTTC. Combining the CDR3 with reference TRBV9 and TRBJ2-5 gives the whole variable domain DSGVTQTPKHLITATGQRVTLRCSPRSGDLSVYWYQQSLDQGLQFLIQYYNGEERAKGNILERFSAQQFPDLHSELNLSSLELGDSALYFCASSVGQGREETQYFGPGTRLLVL.

The chain carries TRBV18 and TRBJ1-6; the D is unclear. The V gene lost 2 bases and the J gene lost 3 bases, with 5 bases spanning the gap. This CDR3 is built from 14 residues. Germline CDR1 KGHSH, CDR2 LQKENI. CDR3 nucleotide sequence: TGTGCCAGCTCACCAAACAGCTATAATTCACCCCTCCACTTT. Translating gives CASSPNSYNSPLHF.

V usage is TRBV10-2 and J usage is TRBJ2-5; 8 nucleotides match TRBD2. V lost 3 bases, J lost 6 bases, and 12 bases stayed unmatched. Germline CDR1 is WSHSY and CDR2 is SAAADI. The CDR3 consists of 16 residues. CDR3: CASSEARAGGLQTQYF. DNA of the CDR3: TGCGCCAGCAGTGAAGCTAGGGCGGGGGGCCTCCAGACCCAGTACTTC.

This clone appeared once. The chain combines TRBV5-1 with TRBJ2-7; perhaps TRBD1 as D (6 bases). Trimming pared 0 bases from V and 2 bases from J, leaving 24 bases between. This CDR3 is 19 amino acids long. Germline V gene data show CDR1 as SGHRS and CDR2 as YFSETQ. The CDR3 DNA follows: TGCGCCAGCAGCTTGGTAGTGGGGGCAGGGGATATCCGCGCCTACGAGCAGTACTTC. It translates to CASSLVVGAGDIRAYEQYF.

For this clone: The junction does not match germline at one end; this may be a read error. The chain joins TRBV11-2 to TRBJ2-7; D is undetermined. The CDR3 runs to 15 residues. Germline CDR1 SGHAT, CDR2 FQNNGV. The CDR3 loop reads CASSLDLPHSHEQYF. CDR3 in DNA: TGTGCCAGCAGCTTAGACTTACCTCACTCCCACGAGCAGTACTTC. Drawing the rest from reference TRBV11-2 and TRBJ2-7, the complete variable domain is EAGVAQSPRYKIIEKRQSVAFWCNPISGHATLYWYQQILGQGPKLLIQFQNNGVVDDSQLPKDRFSAERLKGVDSTLKIQPAKLEDSAVYLCASSLDLPHSHEQYFGPGTRLTVT.

This clone was seen a few times. The CDR3 is CASSYKTGPSGNTIYF. CDR3 sequence (DNA): TGTGCCAGCAGTTACAAAACAGGGCCCTCTGGAAACACCATATATTTT. The chain recombines TRBV6-5 with TRBJ1-3, with a tentative D call TRBD1 (6 bases). The germline V and J ends were trimmed by 2 bases and 0 bases, with 11 bases remaining between them. The germline V gene encodes CDR1 MNHEY and CDR2 SVGAGI. The CDR3 totals 16 residues.

Remarks on this clone: A read error may produce the germline difference seen at one junction end. The chain is built from TRBV2 and TRBJ2-7; TRBD2 matches at 12 bases. The CDR3 covers 13 residues. Germline loops: CDR1 SNHLY, CDR2 FYNNEI. CDR3 loop: CASSATLAGGYLF. DNA of the CDR3: TGTGCCAGCAGTGCAACACTAGCGGGGGGATATCTCTTC.

This chain uses TRBV5-6 with TRBJ1-4; possible D gene TRBD1, 5 bases. V shed 4 bases and J shed 8 bases, with 15 bases lying between them. This CDR3 has 14 residues. CDR1 is SGHDT and CDR2 is YYEEEE in the germline V gene. The CDR3 coding sequence is TGTGCCAGCAGCCAAAAGGGGATTGAAGAAAAACTGTTTTTT. Translation gives CASSQKGIEEKLFF.

The J gene is TRBJ2-7, the V gene TRBV9; tentatively, D is TRBD1 (8 bases). This CDR3 comprises 15 residues. V was pared by 3 bases and J by 2 bases, with 15 bases between. CDR1 SGDLS and CDR2 YYNGEE come from the germline V gene. The CDR3 region is CASSANRGGTYEQYF. The CDR3 DNA follows: TGTGCCAGCAGCGCCAACAGGGGGGGCACCTACGAGCAGTACTTC. Full variable domain (outside the CDR3, taken from reference TRBV9 and TRBJ2-7): DSGVTQTPKHLITATGQRVTLRCSPRSGDLSVYWYQQSLDQGLQFLIQYYNGEERAKGNILERFSAQQFPDLHSELNLSSLELGDSALYFCASSANRGGTYEQYFGPGTRLTVT.

This chain links TRBV25-1 with TRBJ2-3, with D possibly matching TRBD2 (6 bases). V was shortened by 0 bases and J by 1 base, with 11 bases between the two germline ends. Per germline, CDR1 MGHDK and CDR2 SYGVNS. The CDR3 covers 16 residues. In DNA form, the CDR3 reads TGTGCCAGCAGTGAATACGGCGGGGCCCGCACAGATACGCAGTATTTT. Its translation is CASSEYGGARTDTQYF.

The chain combines TRBV7-9 with TRBJ2-5; D gene uncertain. The CDR3 length is 14 residues. Germline CDR1 reads SEHNR; CDR2 reads FQNEAQ (reference sequence). Trimming shortened V by 8 bases and J by 5 bases, and 18 bases separated the two germline ends. The CDR3 loop is CASRQEADSETQYF. For the CDR3, the DNA is TGTGCCAGCCGTCAAGAGGCAGATTCCGAGACCCAGTACTTC.

This CDR3 reads CASSLMRGAQETQYF. CDR3 bases: TGTGCCAGCAGTTTAATGCGGGGCGCACAAGAGACCCAGTACTTC. The chain couples TRBV6-5 to TRBJ2-5; D might be TRBD2 (6 bases). V was cut by 4 bases and J by 2 bases, with 14 bases left in between. The CDR3 sequence is 15 residues long. Germline CDR1 reads MNHEY; CDR2 reads SVGAGI.

This chain connects TRBV3-1 (or the pseudogene TRBV3-2) to TRBJ2-5, with 8 bases matching TRBD1. Germline V gene lookup returns CDR1 LGHDT and CDR2 YNNKEL (reference sequence). The CDR3 has 14 amino acids. The junction had 4 bases not matched to a gene; V was cut back by 0 bases and J by 7 bases. The CDR3 coding sequence is TGTGCCAGCAGCCAAGAGACAGGGGTAGGGACCCAGTACTTC. Translation: CASSQETGVGTQYF.

The chain combines TRBV2 with TRBJ1-4; D might be TRBD1 (6 bases). CDR1 is SNHLY and CDR2 is FYNNEI in the germline V gene. Trimming left V 5 bases short and J 4 bases short, with 14 bases between. CDR3 length: 15 residues. CDR3 loop: CASSRLQGRNEKLFF. The CDR3 DNA sequence: TGTGCCAGCAGTAGATTACAGGGTCGTAATGAAAAACTGTTTTTT.

This chain joins TRBV6-5 and TRBJ2-5, with TRBD2 identical over 10 bases. From germline, CDR1 is MNHEY and CDR2 SVGAGI. Trimming cost V 6 bases and J 4 bases; bases outside gene matches: 5. The CDR3 has 14 residues. The CDR3 protein is CASRAGLAIETQYF. The DNA for the CDR3 is TGTGCCAGCAGGGCGGGACTAGCGATAGAGACCCAGTACTTC.

The chain combines TRBV15 with TRBJ2-2, with D perhaps TRBD1 (5 bases). The CDR3 extends over 14 amino acids. Per the germline V gene, CDR1 is LNHNV and CDR2 is YYDKDF (reference sequence). V was clipped by 3 bases and J by 6 bases, with 11 bases between them. The CDR3 spells CATSRGDSSGELFF. The CDR3 DNA follows: TGTGCCACCAGCAGGGGCGACAGTTCCGGGGAGCTGTTTTTT.

This chain links TRBV5-1 with TRBJ2-5; 9 bases map to TRBD2. Per the germline V gene, CDR1 is SGHRS and CDR2 is YFSETQ. The CDR3 runs to 15 residues. J gave up 1 base and V 6 bases, and 7 bases lay outside the gene matches. CDR3 nucleotides: TGCGCCAGCAAAGAGGCGGGGGGGCCCCAAGAGACCCAGTACTTC. It codes for CASKEAGGPQETQYF.

J is TRBJ1-4 and V is TRBV19, with D unclear. Trimming left V 2 bases short and J 6 bases short, with 16 bases between. The CDR3 loop spans 16 amino acids. Germline CDR1 LNHDA, CDR2 SQIVND (reference sequence). The CDR3 coding sequence is TGTGCCAGTAGTATAACGGCCGGCGCCGGGGATGAAAAACTGTTTTTT. Translated: CASSITAGAGDEKLFF.

Regarding this clone: The same CDR3 also results from other DNA sequences found in this sample. The chain uses TRBV5-1 and TRBJ1-3; the D gene is possibly TRBD1 (5 bases). The CDR3 contains 15 residues. Germline assignment: CDR1 SGHRS and CDR2 YFSETQ. With 0 bases removed from V and 0 bases from J, the gap between germline ends came to 7 bases. The CDR3 DNA sequence: TGCGCCAGCAGCTTGGCAGGGTCCTCTGGAAACACCATATATTTT. Its translation is CASSLAGSSGNTIYF.

The CDR3 is CASSIQGNTEAFF. The CDR3 DNA sequence: TGTGCCAGTAGTATTCAGGGGAACACTGAAGCTTTCTTT. The chain joins TRBV19 to TRBJ1-1, with D possibly TRBD1 on 5 matching bases. This CDR3 spans 13 amino acids. CDR1 LNHDA and CDR2 SQIVND come from the germline V gene (reference sequence). V was shortened by 3 bases and J by 1 base, with 6 bases between the two germline ends. Based on the CDR3 plus reference TRBV19 and TRBJ1-1, the full variable domain is DGGITQSPKYLFRKEGQNVTLSCEQNLNHDAMYWYRQDPGQGLRLIYYSQIVNDFQKGDIAEGYSVSREKKESFPLTVTSAQKNPTAFYLCASSIQGNTEAFFGQGTRLTVV.

This clone was recorded a few times. This sequence joins TRBV5-4 and TRBJ1-6, with 12 bases lining up with TRBD1. Germline lookup yields CDR1 SGHNT and CDR2 YYREEE (reference sequence). The CDR3 has 16 amino acids. V lost 4 bases and J lost 9; bases outside the gene matches: 8. DNA for the CDR3: TGTGCCAGCAGCGTGCCGGGACAGGGGGCGGGTTCACCCCTCCACTTT. Translation: CASSVPGQGAGSPLHF.

The chain recombines TRBV7-6 with TRBJ2-1, with D possibly being TRBD2 (5 bases). The V gene's germline CDR1 is SGHVS and CDR2 FNYEAQ. With 6 bases removed from V and 7 bases from J, the gap between germline ends came to 10 bases. The CDR3 spans 12 residues. The DNA for the CDR3 is TGTGCCAGCAGTAGGACTGGAAATGAGCAGTTCTTC. Protein product: CASSRTGNEQFF.